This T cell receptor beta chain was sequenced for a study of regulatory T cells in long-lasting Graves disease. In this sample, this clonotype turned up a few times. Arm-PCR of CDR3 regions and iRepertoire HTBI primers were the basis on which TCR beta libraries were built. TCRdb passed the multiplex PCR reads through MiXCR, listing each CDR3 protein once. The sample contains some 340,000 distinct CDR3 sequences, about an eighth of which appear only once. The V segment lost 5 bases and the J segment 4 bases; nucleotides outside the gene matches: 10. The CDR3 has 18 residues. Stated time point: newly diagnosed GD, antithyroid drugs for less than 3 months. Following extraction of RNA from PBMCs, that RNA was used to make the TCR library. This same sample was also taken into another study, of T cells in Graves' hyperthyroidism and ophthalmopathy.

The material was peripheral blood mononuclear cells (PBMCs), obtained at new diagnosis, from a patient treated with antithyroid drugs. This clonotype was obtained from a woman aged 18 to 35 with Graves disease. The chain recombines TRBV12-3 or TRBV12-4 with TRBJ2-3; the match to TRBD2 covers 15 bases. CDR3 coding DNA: TGTGCCAGCAGTCCGAGGACTAGCGGGAGGGTACACCCAGATACGCAGTATTTT. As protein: CASSPRTSGRVHPDTQYF.